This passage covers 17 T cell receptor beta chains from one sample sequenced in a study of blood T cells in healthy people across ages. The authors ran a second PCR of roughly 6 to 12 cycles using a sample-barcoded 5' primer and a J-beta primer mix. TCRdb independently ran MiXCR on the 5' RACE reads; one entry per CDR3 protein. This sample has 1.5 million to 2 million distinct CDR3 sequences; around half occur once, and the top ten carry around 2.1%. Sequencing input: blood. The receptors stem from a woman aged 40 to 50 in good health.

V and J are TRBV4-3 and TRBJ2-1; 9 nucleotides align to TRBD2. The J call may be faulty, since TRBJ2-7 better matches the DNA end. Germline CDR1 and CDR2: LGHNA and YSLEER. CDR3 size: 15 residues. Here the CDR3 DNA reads TGCGCCAGCAGCCAAGTGGCGGGGGGGAGCAATGAGCAGTACTTC. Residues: CASSQVAGGSNEQYF.

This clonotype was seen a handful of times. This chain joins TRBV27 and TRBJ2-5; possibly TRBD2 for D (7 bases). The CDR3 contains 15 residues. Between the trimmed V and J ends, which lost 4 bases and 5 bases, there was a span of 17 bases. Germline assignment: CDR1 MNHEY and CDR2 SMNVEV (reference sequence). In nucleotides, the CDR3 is TGTGCCAGCAGTTCGGGGGCGGGGGCCCAGGAGACCCAGTACTTC. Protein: CASSSGAGAQETQYF.

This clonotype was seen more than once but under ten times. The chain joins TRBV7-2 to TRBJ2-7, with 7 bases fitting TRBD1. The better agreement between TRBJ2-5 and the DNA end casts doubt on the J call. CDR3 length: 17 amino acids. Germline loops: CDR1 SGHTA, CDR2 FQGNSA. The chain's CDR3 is CASSSKSFRDSSKTQYF. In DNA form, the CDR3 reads TGTGCCAGCAGCTCTAAGTCTTTTAGGGACAGTAGCAAGACCCAGTACTTC.

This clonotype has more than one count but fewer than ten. The CDR3 protein is CASSYSGAGGRNEQFF. CDR3 bases: TGTGCCAGCAGTTACTCGGGTGCGGGGGGGCGCAATGAGCAGTTCTTC. This chain links TRBV6-5 with TRBJ2-1, with 9 bases matching TRBD2. Trimming cost V 0 bases and J 6 bases; bases outside gene matches: 6. Germline loops: CDR1 MNHEY, CDR2 SVGAGI. This CDR3 is built from 16 residues.

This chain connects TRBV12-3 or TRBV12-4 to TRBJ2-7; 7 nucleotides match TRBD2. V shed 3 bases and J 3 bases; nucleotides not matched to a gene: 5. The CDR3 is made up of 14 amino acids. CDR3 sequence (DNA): TGTGCCAGCAGTTTGGGGGGGATAATCTACGAGCAGTACTTC. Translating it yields CASSLGGIIYEQYF.

Here the CDR3 reads CASSYSRRGGRDTQYF. The CDR3 coding sequence is TGTGCCAGCAGTTACTCTCGGCGGGGGGGCAGAGATACGCAGTATTTT. The chain is built from TRBV6-5 and TRBJ2-3; TRBD2 agrees at 9 bases. Per the germline V gene, CDR1 is MNHEY and CDR2 is SVGAGI. Trimming took 0 bases from V and 5 from J; bases not matched to a gene: 6. This CDR3 spans 16 amino acids.

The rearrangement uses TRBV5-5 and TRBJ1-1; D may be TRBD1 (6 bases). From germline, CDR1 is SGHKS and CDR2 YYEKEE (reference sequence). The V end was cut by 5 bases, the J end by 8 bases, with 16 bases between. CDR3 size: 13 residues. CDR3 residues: CASSSVNREEAFF. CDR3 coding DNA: TGTGCCAGCAGTTCCGTCAACAGGGAGGAAGCTTTCTTT.

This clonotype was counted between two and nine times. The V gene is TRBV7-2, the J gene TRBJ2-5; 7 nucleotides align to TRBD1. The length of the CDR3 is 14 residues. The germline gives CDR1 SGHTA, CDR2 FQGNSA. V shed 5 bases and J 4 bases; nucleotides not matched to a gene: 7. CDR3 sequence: CASSLTGSRETQYF. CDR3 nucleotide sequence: TGTGCCAGCAGCCTGACAGGGAGTAGAGAGACCCAGTACTTC.

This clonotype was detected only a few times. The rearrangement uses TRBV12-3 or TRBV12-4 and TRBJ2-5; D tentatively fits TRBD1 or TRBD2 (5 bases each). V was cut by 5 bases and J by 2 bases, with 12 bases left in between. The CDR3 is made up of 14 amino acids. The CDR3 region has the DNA TGTGCCAGCAGTGACGGGGCAGGGCAAGAGACCCAGTACTTC. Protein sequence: CASSDGAGQETQYF.

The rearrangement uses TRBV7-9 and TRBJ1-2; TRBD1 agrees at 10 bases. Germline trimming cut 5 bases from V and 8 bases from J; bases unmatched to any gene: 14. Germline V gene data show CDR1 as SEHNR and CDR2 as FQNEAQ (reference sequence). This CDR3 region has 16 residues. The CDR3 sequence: CASSEFPGQGILGYTF. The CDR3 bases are TGTGCCAGCAGCGAATTCCCGGGACAGGGGATTTTAGGCTACACCTTC.

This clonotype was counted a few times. The CDR3 nucleotides are TGTGCCAGCAGCTTCCGACTAGCGGGGGGGCTAACAGATACGCAGTATTTT. Its protein is CASSFRLAGGLTDTQYF. The chain has TRBV7-2 and TRBJ2-3, with TRBD2 identical over 14 bases. After removal of 3 bases from V and 3 bases from J, the junction contained 5 bases not matched to a gene. The CDR3 sequence is 17 residues long. Germline CDR1 and CDR2: SGHTA and FQGNSA.

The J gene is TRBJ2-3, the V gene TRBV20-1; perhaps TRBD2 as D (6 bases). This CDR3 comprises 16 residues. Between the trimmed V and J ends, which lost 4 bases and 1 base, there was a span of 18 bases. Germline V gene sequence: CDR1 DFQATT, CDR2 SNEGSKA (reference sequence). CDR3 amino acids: CSATPLIGGGTDTQYF. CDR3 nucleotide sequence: TGCAGTGCTACCCCTCTAATTGGCGGGGGCACAGATACGCAGTATTTT.

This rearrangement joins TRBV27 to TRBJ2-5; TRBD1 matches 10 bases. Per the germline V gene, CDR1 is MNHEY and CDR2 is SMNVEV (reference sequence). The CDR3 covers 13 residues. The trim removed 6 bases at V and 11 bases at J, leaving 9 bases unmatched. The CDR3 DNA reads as TGTGCCAGCAGGGGACAGGGGACAGGTGAGCAGTACTTC. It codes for CASRGQGTGEQYF.

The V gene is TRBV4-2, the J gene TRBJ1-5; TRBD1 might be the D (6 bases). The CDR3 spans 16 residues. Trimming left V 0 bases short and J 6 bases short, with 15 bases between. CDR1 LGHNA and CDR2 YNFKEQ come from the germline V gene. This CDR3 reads CASSQDYDTGTQPQHF. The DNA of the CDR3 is TGTGCCAGCAGCCAAGATTACGACACAGGGACTCAGCCCCAGCATTTT.

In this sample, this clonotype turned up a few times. DNA of the CDR3: TGCGCCAGCAGCCAAGAAAGGACTAGCGGGGGCCCGAGGGCTAGCACAGATACGCAGTATTTT. It specifies CASSQERTSGGPRASTDTQYF. This chain connects TRBV4-1 to TRBJ2-3; TRBD2 agrees at 13 bases. Trimming cost V 0 bases and J 0 bases; bases outside gene matches: 12. This CDR3 has 21 residues. The germline CDR1 and CDR2 sequences are MGHRA and YSYEKL.

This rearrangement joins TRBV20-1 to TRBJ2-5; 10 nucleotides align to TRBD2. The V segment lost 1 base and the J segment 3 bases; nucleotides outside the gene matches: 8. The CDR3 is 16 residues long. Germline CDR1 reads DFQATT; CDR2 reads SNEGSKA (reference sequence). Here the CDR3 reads CSARGTSGRQKETQYF. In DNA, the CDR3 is TGCAGTGCTAGAGGGACTAGCGGCCGACAAAAAGAGACCCAGTACTTC.

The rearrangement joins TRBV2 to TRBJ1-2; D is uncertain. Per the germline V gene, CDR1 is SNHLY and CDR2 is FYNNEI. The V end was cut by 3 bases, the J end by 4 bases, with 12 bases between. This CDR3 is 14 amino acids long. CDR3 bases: TGTGCCAGCAGTGAGGTCCTGGCCCGCTATGGCTACACCTTC. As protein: CASSEVLARYGYTF.